This TCR beta chain was captured by sequencing in a study of T cell repertoires in cytomegalovirus infection. Study overall: Selection of CMV epitopes for the study included recently identified HLA-C-restricted and well-studied HLA-B-restricted ones. Study conclusions and caveats: HLA-C-restricted CMV clonotypes gave the most frequent clonotype in two of eight donors.

A few counts support this clonotype. The antigen is not known. J was trimmed by 3 bases and V by 0 bases; bases with no gene match: 6. The CDR3 consists of 15 residues. Germline loops: CDR1 DFQATT, CDR2 SNEGSKA (reference sequence). MiXCR, run by TCRdb on the reads, gives a single entry per CDR3 protein. Here the sample spans 450,000 to 550,000 distinct CDR3 sequences, approximately 40% being singletons. The starting material was cultured PBMCs, obtained from culture after CMV antigen stimulation. This sequence originates from a human donor in good health (CMV status not recorded). Some clones in this sample may be carry-over from other donors' samples. This chain connects TRBV20-1 to TRBJ2-7, with 9 nucleotides matching TRBD2. CDR3 amino acids: CSAREGLAGVYEQYF. For the CDR3, the DNA is TGCAGTGCTAGAGAAGGATTAGCGGGAGTCTACGAGCAGTACTTC.